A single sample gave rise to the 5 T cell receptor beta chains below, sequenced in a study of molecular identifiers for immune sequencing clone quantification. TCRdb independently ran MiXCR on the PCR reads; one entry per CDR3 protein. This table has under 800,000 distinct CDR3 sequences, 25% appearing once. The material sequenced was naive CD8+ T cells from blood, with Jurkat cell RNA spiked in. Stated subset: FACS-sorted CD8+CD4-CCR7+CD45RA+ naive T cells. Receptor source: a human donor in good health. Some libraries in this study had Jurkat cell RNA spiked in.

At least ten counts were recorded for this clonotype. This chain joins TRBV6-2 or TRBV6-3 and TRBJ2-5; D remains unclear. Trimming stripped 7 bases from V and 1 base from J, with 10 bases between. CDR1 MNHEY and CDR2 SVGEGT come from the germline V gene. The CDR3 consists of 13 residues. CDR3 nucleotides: TGTGCCAGCACTGACCGAGGCCAAGAGACCCAGTACTTC. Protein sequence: CASTDRGQETQYF.

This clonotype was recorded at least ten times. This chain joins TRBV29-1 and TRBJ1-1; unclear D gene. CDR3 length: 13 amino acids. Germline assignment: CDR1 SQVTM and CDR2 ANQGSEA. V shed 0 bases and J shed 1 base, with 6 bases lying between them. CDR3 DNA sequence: TGCAGCGTTGAAGATGTGGAGAACACTGAAGCTTTCTTT. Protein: CSVEDVENTEAFF.

The CDR3 region has the DNA TGTGCCAGCGCCCCGACCCCTGGGAGCGGATCAGATACGCAGTATTTT. Protein sequence: CASAPTPGSGSDTQYF. The genes are TRBV7-6 and TRBJ2-3; TRBD2 might be the D (5 bases). This CDR3 has 16 amino acids. The V end was cut by 8 bases, the J end by 4 bases, with 22 bases between. Per the germline V gene, CDR1 is SGHVS and CDR2 is FNYEAQ.

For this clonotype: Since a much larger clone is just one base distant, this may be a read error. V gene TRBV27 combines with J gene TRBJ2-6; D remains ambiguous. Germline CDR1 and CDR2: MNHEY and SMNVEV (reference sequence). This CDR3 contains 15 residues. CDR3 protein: CASGLSPSGANVLTF. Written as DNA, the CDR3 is TGTGCCAGCGGTTTATCGCCATCTGGGGCCAACGTCCTGACTTTC.

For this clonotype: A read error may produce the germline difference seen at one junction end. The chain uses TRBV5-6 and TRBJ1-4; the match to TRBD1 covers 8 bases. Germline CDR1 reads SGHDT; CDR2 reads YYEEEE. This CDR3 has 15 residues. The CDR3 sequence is CVSSEATGGREKLFF. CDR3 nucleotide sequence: TGTGTCAGCAGCGAAGCAACAGGGGGGCGCGAAAAACTGTTTTTT.